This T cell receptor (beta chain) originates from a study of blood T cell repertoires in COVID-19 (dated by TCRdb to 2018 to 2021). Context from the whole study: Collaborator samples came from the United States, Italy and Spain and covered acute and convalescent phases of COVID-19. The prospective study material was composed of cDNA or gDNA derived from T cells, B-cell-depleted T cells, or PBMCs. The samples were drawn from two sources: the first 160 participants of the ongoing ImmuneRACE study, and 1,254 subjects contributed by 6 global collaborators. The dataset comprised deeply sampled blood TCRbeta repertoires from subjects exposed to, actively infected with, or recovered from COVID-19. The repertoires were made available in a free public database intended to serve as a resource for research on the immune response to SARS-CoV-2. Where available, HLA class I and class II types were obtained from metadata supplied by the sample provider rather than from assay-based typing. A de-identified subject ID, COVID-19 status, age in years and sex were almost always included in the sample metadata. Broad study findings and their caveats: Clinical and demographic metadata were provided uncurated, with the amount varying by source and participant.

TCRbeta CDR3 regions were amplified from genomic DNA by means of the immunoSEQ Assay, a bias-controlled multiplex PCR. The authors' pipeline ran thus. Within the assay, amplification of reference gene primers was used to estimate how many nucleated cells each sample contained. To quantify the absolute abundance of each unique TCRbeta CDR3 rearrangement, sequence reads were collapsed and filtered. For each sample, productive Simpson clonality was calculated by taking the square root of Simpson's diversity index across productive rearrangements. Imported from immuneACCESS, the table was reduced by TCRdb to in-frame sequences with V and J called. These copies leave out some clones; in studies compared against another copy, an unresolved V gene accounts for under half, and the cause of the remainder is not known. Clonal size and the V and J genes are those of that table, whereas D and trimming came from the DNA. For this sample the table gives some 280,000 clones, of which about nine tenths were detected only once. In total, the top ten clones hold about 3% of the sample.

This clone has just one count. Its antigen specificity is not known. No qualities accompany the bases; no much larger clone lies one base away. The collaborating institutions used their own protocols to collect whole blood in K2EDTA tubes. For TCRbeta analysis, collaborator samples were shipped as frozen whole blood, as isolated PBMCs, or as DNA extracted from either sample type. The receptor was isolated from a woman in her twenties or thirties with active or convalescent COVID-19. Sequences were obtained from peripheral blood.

The CDR3 is CASSQRTDFYGYTF. The DNA sequence follows: TGTGCCAGCAGCCAACGGACGGACTTCTATGGCTACACCTTC. The receptor chain draws on TRBV3-1 (or the pseudogene TRBV3-2) and TRBJ1-2; no confident D gene assignment can be made. Via the germline V gene (reference sequence), CDR1 is LGHDT and CDR2 YNNKEL. V is shortened by 2 bases, J by 4 bases, and the region joining them spans 11 bases. The cysteine opens and the phenylalanine closes a CDR3 of 14 amino acids. Only CDR3 DNA is held: 42 bases, read in frame from base 1.